Sequencing of this T cell receptor (beta chain) was carried out in a study of beta chain features in type 1 diabetes. Background on the study: The study examined around 98,000,000 sorted cells across all samples.

Expressed TCRB transcripts were sequenced, since all the RNA that had been isolated was reverse transcribed. TCRdb's table, derived via immunoSEQ multiplex PCR, lists solely in-frame clones and lacks some. The sample includes roughly 250,000 clones, under 70% of them seen just once. About this clone: The target antigen is unknown.

Study conclusions and caveats: Insertion counts at VDJ junctions were lower in type 1 diabetes patients, who also showed more deletions there. No resolution was reached here on whether HLA type influences TCRB rearrangement. Across all four CD4+ subsets, people with type 1 diabetes showed modestly shorter TCRB CDR3s.

The V gene lost 7 bases and the J gene lost 4 bases, with 20 bases spanning the gap. This CDR3 has 14 residues. Germline V lookup: CDR1 GTSNPN, CDR2 SVGIG (reference sequence). Material for sequencing was naive CD4+ T cells from blood. The clonotype comes from a man aged 25-45 years in good health. V usage is TRBV30 and J usage is TRBJ2-7; D might be TRBD2 (6 bases). In DNA form, the CDR3 reads TGTGCCTCACTGGTTGGGGACTTCCTATACGAGCAGTACTTC. The encoded protein is CASLVGDFLYEQYF.